Included here is one TCR beta chain sequence, with context. The data belong to a study of blood T cell repertoires in COVID-19. On the study more broadly: The United States, Italy and Spain supplied acute and convalescent COVID-19 samples. From T cells, B-cell-depleted T cells, or PBMCs came the material, which was cDNA or gDNA.

In the original processing: The assay estimated nucleated cells by amplifying reference gene primers. This table comes from immunoSEQ multiplex PCR, and its TCRdb copy is limited to in-frame clones, with some not included. D and trimming come from the DNA, and the V and J calls and clone size come from that table. The sample includes around 300,000 clones, 86% of them seen just once. The sample comprised peripheral blood. This clonotype was sampled from a woman under 40 with active or convalescent COVID-19.

Written as DNA, the CDR3 is TGTGCCAGCAGCTTAGACAGGGGGCCCGGGGAGCTGTTTTTT. Translated: CASSLDRGPGELFF. The V call is TRBV7-2, the J call TRBJ2-2, with 9 bases matching TRBD1. The V segment lost 1 base and the J segment 6 bases; nucleotides outside the gene matches: 0. The CDR3 totals 14 residues. Germline V lookup: CDR1 SGHTA, CDR2 FQGNSA.